Below, 21 T cell receptor beta chains from the same sample are listed, as sequenced in a study of regulatory T cells in long-lasting Graves disease. iRepertoire HTBI primers and Arm-PCR of CDR3 regions built TCR beta libraries. TCRdb re-derived calls from the multiplex PCR reads in MiXCR, one entry per CDR3 protein. The sample yields more than 400,000 distinct CDR3 sequences, around 15% seen once. Time point here: newly diagnosed GD, antithyroid drugs for less than 3 months. The authors made the TCR library using RNA they extracted from PBMCs. These same records also appear under a second study, on T cells in Graves' hyperthyroidism and ophthalmopathy.

Sequenced material: peripheral blood mononuclear cells (PBMCs), taken at new diagnosis, from a patient treated with antithyroid drugs. The receptors were gathered from a man aged 40-55 years with Graves disease.

This clonotype has only a few counts. A much larger clone lies one base from this, so it may be a read error. This sequence joins TRBV28 and TRBJ2-2; D is ambiguous. The germline V gene has CDR1 MDHEN and CDR2 SYDVKM. This CDR3 region has 13 residues. This chain's CDR3 is CARSFPTVGELFF. Here the CDR3 DNA reads TGTGCCCGCAGTTTTCCGACTGTCGGGGAGCTGTTTTTT. Based on the CDR3 plus reference TRBV28 and TRBJ2-2, the full variable domain is DVKVTQSSRYLVKRTGEKVFLECVQDMDHENMFWYRQDPGLGLRLIYFSYDVKMKEKGDIPEGYSVSREKKERFSLILESASTNQTSMYLCARSFPTVGELFFGEGSRLTVL.

V is TRBV7-2 and J is TRBJ2-2; no clear D. CDR1 and CDR2 from the germline V gene are SGHTA and FQGNSA. The V and J ends lost 4 bases and 0 bases respectively, with 12 bases between them. The CDR3 totals 16 residues. For the CDR3, the DNA is TGTGCCAGCAGCTCGGTGTGGGAAGCGAACACCGGGGAGCTGTTTTTT. Its protein product is CASSSVWEANTGELFF.

Ten or more counts support this clonotype. J is TRBJ1-5 and V is TRBV12-3 or TRBV12-4; possible D gene TRBD1, 5 bases. CDR3 length equals 14 residues. The V and J ends lost 9 bases and 6 bases respectively, with 18 bases between them. This CDR3 is CARDIRRAGQPQHF. The CDR3 coding sequence is TGTGCCAGAGATATACGCAGGGCGGGTCAGCCCCAGCATTTT.

This clonotype was detected only a few times. No DNA is shown, since the ends of the CDR3 on it are uncertain; the CDR3 is the one TCRdb lists. The V and J genes are TRBV20-1 and TRBJ2-7. From its first to its last residue, the CDR3 has 15 amino acids. Germline CDR1 is DFQATT and CDR2 is SNEGSKA (reference sequence). The CDR3 loop reads CNATPSATVSYEQYF.

This clonotype was recorded at least ten times. The V gene is TRBV28, the J gene TRBJ2-1, with D unresolved. Germline V gene data show CDR1 as MDHEN and CDR2 as SYDVKM. Trimming stripped 6 bases from V and 0 bases from J, with 18 bases between. CDR3 length: 17 residues. The CDR3 loop reads CASRSLLTKRSYNEQFF. The CDR3 DNA follows: TGTGCCAGCAGATCGCTACTGACAAAACGCTCCTACAATGAGCAGTTCTTC.

This clonotype has more than one count but fewer than ten. CDR3: CASSDSTGTSGIRRVEQYF. The CDR3 DNA reads as TGTGCCAGCAGTGACTCCACCGGGACTAGCGGGATCCGTCGGGTCGAGCAGTACTTC. V usage is TRBV28 and J usage is TRBJ2-7, with TRBD2 matching over 13 bases. Germline V gene sequence: CDR1 MDHEN, CDR2 SYDVKM. The junction had 19 bases not matched to a gene; V was cut back by 5 bases and J by 6 bases. The CDR3 sequence is 19 residues long.

The rearrangement links TRBV12-5 to TRBJ1-3, with 12 bases aligning to TRBD1. J gave up 6 bases and V 2 bases, and 11 bases lay outside the gene matches. CDR3 length equals 18 residues. The germline gives CDR1 LGHNT, CDR2 FRNRAP. The CDR3 region has the DNA TGTGCTAGTGGTTTGCCCTTCCCGGGACAGGGGGCAGAAAACACCATATATTTT. Its translation: CASGLPFPGQGAENTIYF.

This clonotype has a handful of counts. The genes are TRBV27 and TRBJ2-1; 8 bases map to TRBD2. Germline V CDR1 and CDR2: MNHEY, SMNVEV (reference sequence). Trimming cost V 7 bases and J 6 bases; bases outside gene matches: 14. The CDR3 has 16 amino acids. The CDR3, as DNA: TGTGCCAGCACCCCAATTTCCCGGGCGGGAGGCAATGAGCAGTTCTTC. This codes for CASTPISRAGGNEQFF.

The sample holds many counts of this clonotype. The chain has TRBV12-3 or TRBV12-4 and TRBJ2-3; TRBD2 matches at 7 bases. J was trimmed by 5 bases and V by 6 bases; bases with no gene match: 5. This CDR3 has 13 amino acids. CDR3 nucleotides: TGTGCCAGCAGGGCGGGAGCAATAGATACGCAGTATTTT. This translates into CASRAGAIDTQYF.

This clonotype was counted ten times or more. V and J are TRBV12-3 or TRBV12-4 and TRBJ2-7; 13 positions agree with TRBD2. CDR3 length: 14 residues. With 3 bases clipped from V and 7 bases from J, the junction kept 3 bases outside the gene matches. The CDR3 region has the DNA TGTGCCAGCAGTTTGGGACTAGCGGGACGGGAGCAGTACTTC. It specifies CASSLGLAGREQYF.

This clonotype appeared a few times. The J gene is TRBJ2-2, the V gene TRBV6-5; 7 bases are a match to TRBD2. The germline V gene encodes CDR1 MNHEY and CDR2 SVGAGI. The CDR3 sequence is 20 residues long. V shed 0 bases and J 2 bases; nucleotides not matched to a gene: 15. The CDR3 DNA reads TGTGCCAGCAGTTACTCGATAGCCGGCCACCGGGAGGAAAACACCGGGGAGCTGTTTTTT. Amino acid sequence: CASSYSIAGHREENTGELFF.

This clonotype was observed a few times. The chain joins TRBV27 to TRBJ2-1, with 15 bases that match TRBD2. This CDR3 contains 17 residues. CDR1 MNHEY and CDR2 SMNVEV come from the germline V gene (reference sequence). V shed 2 bases, J shed 6 bases, and the junction held 5 bases outside the gene matches. CDR3 residues: CASSLRTSGRGVNEQFF. DNA of the CDR3: TGTGCCAGCAGTTTAAGGACTAGCGGGAGGGGGGTCAATGAGCAGTTCTTC.

This chain links TRBV19 with TRBJ1-3; no definite D call. V lost 6 bases and J lost 0, with 9 bases in between. The CDR3 covers 14 residues. Looked up from germline, CDR1 is LNHDA and CDR2 is SQIVND (reference sequence). CDR3 in DNA: TGTGCCAGTAGACCGGGTCTCTCTGGAAACACCATATATTTT. It specifies CASRPGLSGNTIYF.

This clonotype occurred a few times. This chain joins TRBV28 and TRBJ1-5, with D uncertain. Germline V lookup: CDR1 MDHEN, CDR2 SYDVKM. V was shortened by 6 bases and J by 0 bases, with 15 bases between the two germline ends. The CDR3 length is 16 residues. The CDR3 DNA is TGTGCCAGCAGCCGCGGAGACATCCTTAGCAATCAGCCCCAGCATTTT. It yields the protein CASSRGDILSNQPQHF.

This clonotype has more than one count but fewer than ten. The genes are TRBV5-6 and TRBJ2-2; weak D call: TRBD2 (5 bases). The CDR3 loop spans 14 amino acids. Germline CDR1 is SGHDT and CDR2 is YYEEEE. Between the trimmed V and J ends, which lost 4 bases and 3 bases, there was a span of 10 bases. The CDR3 reads CASSDTDYTGELFF. CDR3 DNA: TGTGCCAGCAGCGACACGGACTACACCGGGGAGCTGTTTTTT.

This clonotype was observed at least ten times. The V and J genes are TRBV12-3 or TRBV12-4 and TRBJ2-3; 7 nucleotides align to TRBD2. The junction had 8 bases not matched to a gene; V was cut back by 6 bases and J by 2 bases. CDR3 length: 15 amino acids. The CDR3 nucleotides are TGTGCCAGCAGCCTCGGGGGGTTTCCCACAGATACGCAGTATTTT. This translates into CASSLGGFPTDTQYF.

The chain couples TRBV4-1 to TRBJ1-1; no definite D call. Trimming shortened V by 4 bases and J by 4 bases, and 10 bases separated the two germline ends. Per the germline V gene, CDR1 is MGHRA and CDR2 is YSYEKL. The CDR3 length is 13 residues. The CDR3 sequence: CASSLMWVTEAFF. CDR3 nucleotide sequence: TGCGCCAGCAGCCTGATGTGGGTCACTGAAGCTTTCTTT.

The chain combines TRBV24-1 with TRBJ1-1; TRBD1 matches 9 bases. Germline CDR1 and CDR2: KGHDR and SFDVKD. V lost 5 bases, J lost 5 bases, and 8 bases stayed unmatched. The CDR3 totals 15 residues. The CDR3 here is CATSGGTGGRTEAFF. The DNA of the CDR3 is TGTGCCACCAGTGGGGGAACAGGGGGCAGGACTGAAGCTTTCTTT.

This chain joins TRBV18 and TRBJ2-7; 11 nucleotides agree with TRBD1. From germline, CDR1 is KGHSH and CDR2 LQKENI. V trimming: 3 bases; J trimming: 7 bases; junction bases outside the gene matches: 14. The CDR3 covers 17 residues. The CDR3 region is CASSPRPPGQGAGEQYF. DNA for the CDR3: TGTGCCAGCTCACCCCGCCCCCCCGGACAGGGGGCAGGAGAGCAGTACTTC.

This clonotype has more than one count but fewer than ten. The CDR3 loop is CASSVDTIYGYTF. The CDR3 nucleotides are TGTGCCAGCAGCGTGGACACCATCTATGGCTACACCTTC. This chain joins TRBV14 and TRBJ1-2; a weak D match, TRBD1 (5 bases). This CDR3 region has 13 residues. Per the germline V gene, CDR1 is SGHDN and CDR2 is FVKESK. Trimming removed 5 bases at V and 4 bases at J, with 11 bases between.

This clonotype was seen at least ten times. V is TRBV6-5 and J is TRBJ2-7; D is undetermined. Trimming removed 0 bases at V and 3 bases at J, with 9 bases between. CDR3 length equals 14 residues. CDR1 and CDR2 (germline): MNHEY, SVGAGI. Here the CDR3 DNA reads TGTGCCAGCAGTTACTCGTTCCAGCTCTACGAGCAGTACTTC. Amino acids: CASSYSFQLYEQYF.